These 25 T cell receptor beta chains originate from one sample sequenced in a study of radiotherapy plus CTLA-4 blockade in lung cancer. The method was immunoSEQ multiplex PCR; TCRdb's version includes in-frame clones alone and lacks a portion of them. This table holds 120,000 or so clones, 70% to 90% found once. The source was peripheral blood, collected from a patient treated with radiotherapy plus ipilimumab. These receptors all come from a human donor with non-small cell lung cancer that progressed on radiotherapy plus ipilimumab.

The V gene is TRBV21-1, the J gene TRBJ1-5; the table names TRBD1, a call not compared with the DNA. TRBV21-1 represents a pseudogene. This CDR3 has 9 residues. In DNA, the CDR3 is TGTGCCCTCAGGGGGACCCAGCATTTT. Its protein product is CALRGTQHF.

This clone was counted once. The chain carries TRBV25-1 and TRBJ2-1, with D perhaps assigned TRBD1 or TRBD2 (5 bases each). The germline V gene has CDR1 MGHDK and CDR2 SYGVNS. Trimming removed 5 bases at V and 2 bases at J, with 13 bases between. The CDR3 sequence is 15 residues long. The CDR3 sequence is CASSREGPAYNEQFF. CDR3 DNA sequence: TGTGCCAGCAGTAGAGAGGGACCCGCCTACAATGAGCAGTTCTTC.

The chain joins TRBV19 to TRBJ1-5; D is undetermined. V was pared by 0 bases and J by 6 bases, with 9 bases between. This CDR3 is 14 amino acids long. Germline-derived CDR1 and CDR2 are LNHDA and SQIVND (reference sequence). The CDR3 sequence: CASSIEGRVQPQHF. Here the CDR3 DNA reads TGTGCCAGTAGTATAGAGGGGAGGGTTCAGCCCCAGCATTTT.

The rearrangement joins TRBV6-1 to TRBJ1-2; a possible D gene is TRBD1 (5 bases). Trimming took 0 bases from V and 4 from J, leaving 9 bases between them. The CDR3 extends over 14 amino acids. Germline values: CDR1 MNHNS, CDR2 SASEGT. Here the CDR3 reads CASSEAGEGYGYTF. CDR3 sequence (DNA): TGTGCCAGCAGTGAAGCGGGGGAAGGCTATGGCTACACCTTC.

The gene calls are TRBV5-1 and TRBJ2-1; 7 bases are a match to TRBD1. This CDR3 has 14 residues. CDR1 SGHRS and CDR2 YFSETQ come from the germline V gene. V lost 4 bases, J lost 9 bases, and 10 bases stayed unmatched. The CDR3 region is CASSVGETGSEQFF. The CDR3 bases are TGCGCCAGCAGCGTAGGGGAGACAGGGAGTGAGCAGTTCTTC.

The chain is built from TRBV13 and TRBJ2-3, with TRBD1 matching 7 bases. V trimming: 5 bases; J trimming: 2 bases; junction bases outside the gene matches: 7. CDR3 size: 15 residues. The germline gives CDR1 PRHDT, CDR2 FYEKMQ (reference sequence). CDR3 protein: CASSTGDSYTDTQYF. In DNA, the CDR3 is TGTGCCAGCAGCACAGGGGACAGCTACACAGATACGCAGTATTTT.

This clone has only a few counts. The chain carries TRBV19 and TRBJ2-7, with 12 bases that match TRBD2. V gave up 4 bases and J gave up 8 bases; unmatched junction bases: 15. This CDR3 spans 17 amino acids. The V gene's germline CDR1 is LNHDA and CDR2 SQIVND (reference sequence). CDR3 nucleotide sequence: TGTGCCAGTAGTACCCTCCCTCTAGCGGGAGGGTCCCCCCAGCAGTACTTC. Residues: CASSTLPLAGGSPQQYF.

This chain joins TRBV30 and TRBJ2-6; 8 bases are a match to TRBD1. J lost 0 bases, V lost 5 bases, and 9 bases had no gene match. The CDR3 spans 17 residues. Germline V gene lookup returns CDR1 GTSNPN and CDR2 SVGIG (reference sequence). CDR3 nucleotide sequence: TGTGCCTGGGGAGAACAGGGGGTTCTCTCTGGGGCCAACGTCCTGACTTTC. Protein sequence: CAWGEQGVLSGANVLTF.

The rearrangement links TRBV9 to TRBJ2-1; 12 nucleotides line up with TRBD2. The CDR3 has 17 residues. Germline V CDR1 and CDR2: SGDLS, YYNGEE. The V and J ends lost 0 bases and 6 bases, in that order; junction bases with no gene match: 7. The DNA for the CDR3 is TGTGCCAGCAGCGTAGACAGACTAGCGGGAGATTTCAATGAGCAGTTCTTC. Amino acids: CASSVDRLAGDFNEQFF.

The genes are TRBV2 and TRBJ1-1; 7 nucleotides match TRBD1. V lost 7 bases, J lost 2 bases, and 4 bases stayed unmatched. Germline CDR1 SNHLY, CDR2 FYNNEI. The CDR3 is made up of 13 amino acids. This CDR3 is CASIRDRNTEAFF. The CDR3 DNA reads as TGTGCCAGCATCCGGGACAGAAACACTGAAGCTTTCTTT.

The CDR3 DNA sequence: TGTGCCAGCTTCGCCGGGGGCACAGATACGCAGTATTTT. Protein sequence: CASFAGGTDTQYF. The chain combines TRBV18 with TRBJ2-3; D is perhaps TRBD2 (5 bases). The CDR3 runs 13 residues. Trimming took 7 bases from V and 1 from J, leaving 9 bases between them. Looked up from germline, CDR1 is KGHSH and CDR2 is LQKENI.

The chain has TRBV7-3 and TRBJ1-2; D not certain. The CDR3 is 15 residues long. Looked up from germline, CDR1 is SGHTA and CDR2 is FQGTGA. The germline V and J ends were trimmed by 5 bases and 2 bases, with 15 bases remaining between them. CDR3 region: CASSPSVTENYGYTF. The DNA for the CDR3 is TGTGCCAGCAGCCCCTCAGTTACAGAAAACTATGGCTACACCTTC.

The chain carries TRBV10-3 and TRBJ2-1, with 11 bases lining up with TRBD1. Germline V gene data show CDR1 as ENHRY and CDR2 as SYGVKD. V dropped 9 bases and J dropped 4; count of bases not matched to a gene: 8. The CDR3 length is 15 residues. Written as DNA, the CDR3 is TGTGCCATGGGGACAGGGGGAGGGCCTTACAATGAGCAGTTCTTC. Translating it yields CAMGTGGGPYNEQFF.

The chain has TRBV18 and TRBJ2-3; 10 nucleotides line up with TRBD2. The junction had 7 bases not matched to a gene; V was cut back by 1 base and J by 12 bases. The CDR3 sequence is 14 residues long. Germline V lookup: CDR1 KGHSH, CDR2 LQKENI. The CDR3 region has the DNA TGTGCCAGCTCACCACTGGAGCGGGAGGGCCCTCAGTATTTT. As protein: CASSPLEREGPQYF. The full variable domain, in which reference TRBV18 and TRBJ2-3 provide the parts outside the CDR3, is NAGVMQNPRHLVRRRGQEARLRCSPMKGHSHVYWYRQLPEEGLKFMVYLQKENIIDESGMPKERFSAEFPKEGPSILRIQQVVRGDSAAYFCASSPLEREGPQYFGPGTRLTVL.

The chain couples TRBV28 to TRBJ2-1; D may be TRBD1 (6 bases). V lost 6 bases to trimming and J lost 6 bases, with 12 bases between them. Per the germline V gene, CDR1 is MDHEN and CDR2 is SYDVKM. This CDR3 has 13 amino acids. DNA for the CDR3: TGTGCCAGCAGAAGGACAGTTAGCAATGAGCAGTTCTTC. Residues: CASRRTVSNEQFF.

The CDR3 here is CASRRQEVTEAFF. CDR3 DNA: TGCGCCAGCAGAAGACAGGAGGTGACTGAAGCTTTCTTT. The V gene is TRBV5-1, the J gene TRBJ1-1; tentative D call: TRBD1 (6 bases). Germline V gene sequence: CDR1 SGHRS, CDR2 YFSETQ. Trimming left V 5 bases short and J 5 bases short, with 13 bases between. This CDR3 has 13 residues.

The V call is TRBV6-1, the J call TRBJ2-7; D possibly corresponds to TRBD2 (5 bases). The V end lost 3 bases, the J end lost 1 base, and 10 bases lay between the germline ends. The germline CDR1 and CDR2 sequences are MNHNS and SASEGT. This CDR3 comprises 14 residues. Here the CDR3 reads CASSDGRGSYEQYF. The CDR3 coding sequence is TGTGCCAGCAGTGACGGCCGGGGTTCCTACGAGCAGTACTTC.

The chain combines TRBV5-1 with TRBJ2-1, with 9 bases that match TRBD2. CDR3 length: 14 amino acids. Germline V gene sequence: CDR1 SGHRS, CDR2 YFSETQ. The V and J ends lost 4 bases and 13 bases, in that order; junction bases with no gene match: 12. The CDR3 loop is CASSPDAGTSLQFF. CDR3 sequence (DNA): TGCGCCAGCAGCCCCGACGCGGGGACTAGCCTTCAGTTCTTC.

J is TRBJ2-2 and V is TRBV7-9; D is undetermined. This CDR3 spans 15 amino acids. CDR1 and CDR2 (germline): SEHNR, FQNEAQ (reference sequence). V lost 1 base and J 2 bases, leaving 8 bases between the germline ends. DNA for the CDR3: TGTGCCAGCAGCTTAGTATCCACCAACACCGGGGAGCTGTTTTTT. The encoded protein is CASSLVSTNTGELFF.

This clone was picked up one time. CDR3 nucleotide sequence: TGCAGCGTCCGAGGGTTCGGGAGGGGGTCCTACAATGAGCAGTTCTTC. Amino acid sequence: CSVRGFGRGSYNEQFF. The chain links TRBV29-1 to TRBJ2-1; 8 bases line up with TRBD2. With 6 bases clipped from V and 1 base from J, the junction kept 11 bases outside the gene matches. The length of the CDR3 is 16 residues. The germline V gene has CDR1 SQVTM and CDR2 ANQGSEA.

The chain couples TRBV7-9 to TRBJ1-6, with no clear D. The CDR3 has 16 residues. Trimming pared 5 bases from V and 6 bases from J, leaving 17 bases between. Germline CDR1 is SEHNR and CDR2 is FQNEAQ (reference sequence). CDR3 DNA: TGTGCCAGCAGCCCAGGCGCTGGGCTCGGTAATTCACCCCTCCACTTT. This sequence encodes CASSPGAGLGNSPLHF.

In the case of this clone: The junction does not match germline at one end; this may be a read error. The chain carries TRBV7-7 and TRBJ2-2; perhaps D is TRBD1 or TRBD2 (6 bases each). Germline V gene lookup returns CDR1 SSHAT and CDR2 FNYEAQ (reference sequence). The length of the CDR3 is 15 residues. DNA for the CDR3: TGTGCTAGCAGCTTGGGGGGCCCCCGCACCGGGGAGCTGTTTTTT. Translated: CASSLGGPRTGELFF.

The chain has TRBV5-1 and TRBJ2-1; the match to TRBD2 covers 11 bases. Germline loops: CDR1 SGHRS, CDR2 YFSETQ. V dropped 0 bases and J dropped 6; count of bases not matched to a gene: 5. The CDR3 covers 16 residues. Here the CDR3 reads CASSLGTSGSSNEQFF. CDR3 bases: TGCGCCAGCAGCTTGGGAACTAGCGGGAGCAGCAATGAGCAGTTCTTC.

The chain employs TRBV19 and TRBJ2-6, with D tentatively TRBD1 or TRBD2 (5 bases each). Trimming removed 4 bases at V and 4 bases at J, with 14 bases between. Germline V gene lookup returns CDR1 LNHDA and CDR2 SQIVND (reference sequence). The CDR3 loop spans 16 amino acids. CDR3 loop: CASSNPSGTGANVLTF. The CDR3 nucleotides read TGTGCCAGTAGTAATCCCTCAGGGACCGGGGCCAACGTCCTGACTTTC.

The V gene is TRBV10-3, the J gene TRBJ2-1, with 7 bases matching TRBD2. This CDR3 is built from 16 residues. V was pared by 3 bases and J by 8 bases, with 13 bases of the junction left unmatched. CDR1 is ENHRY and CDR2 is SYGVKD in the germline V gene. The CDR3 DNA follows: TGTGCCATCAGTGAAGTAAGACTAAGCGGGAACTATGAGCAGTTCTTC. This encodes CAISEVRLSGNYEQFF.